This T cell receptor beta chain emerged from a study of Graves' ophthalmopathy and Graves' hyperthyroidism. Study-level results: Blood shared most expanded thyroid clonotypes above 0.001 frequency.

The table lists this clonotype with many counts. Its antigen is still unknown. RNA transcripts were the template, and TCR beta CDR3 regions were amplified from them. The workflow started with a first-round RT-PCR run with HTBI primers and then moved on to a second-round multiplex PCR. TCRdb reprocessed the multiplex PCR reads via MiXCR and lists one record per CDR3 protein. The data contain 650,000 to 900,000 distinct CDR3 sequences, around 40% of them seen just once; the ten biggest clones take up roughly 45%. The CDR3 length is 15 residues. CDR1 and CDR2 (germline): LNHDA, SQIVND (reference sequence). Trimming took off 4 bases at V and 6 bases at J, with 13 bases between the two ends.

The sequence was obtained from an adult man with Graves' ophthalmopathy. The sample consisted of peripheral blood. The genes are TRBV19 and TRBJ2-6; D uncertain. CDR3 amino acids: CASSTLDLKANVLTF. DNA of the CDR3: TGTGCCAGTAGTACCTTGGACCTCAAGGCCAACGTCCTGACTTTC. Supplemented by reference TRBV19 and TRBJ2-6, the full variable domain reads DGGITQSPKYLFRKEGQNVTLSCEQNLNHDAMYWYRQDPGQGLRLIYYSQIVNDFQKGDIAEGYSVSREKKESFPLTVTSAQKNPTAFYLCASSTLDLKANVLTFGAGSRLTVL.